The 30 T cell receptor beta chains below all came from one sample that was sequenced in a study of cytomegalovirus exposure and HLA in healthy donors. The PCR had 60 Vbeta and 13 Jbeta primers. Profiled with immunoSEQ multiplex PCR; TCRdb holds only in-frame clones, not every one. This sample has 120,000 to 150,000 clones, with 65% to 80% found just once. Sequencing used PBMCs. Receptors originate from a woman between 35 and 50 years old in good health and CMV-seronegative.

This clone was picked up a small number of times. The rearrangement links TRBV6-6 to TRBJ2-5, with TRBD2 matching 8 bases. J lost 2 bases, V lost 5 bases, and 4 bases had no gene match. The CDR3 is 14 amino acids. Germline CDR1 reads MNHNY; CDR2 reads SVGAGI (reference sequence). This CDR3 is CASSRSSGQETQYF. The DNA for the CDR3 is TGTGCCAGCAGTAGGTCTAGCGGGCAAGAGACCCAGTACTTC.

The chain employs TRBV29-1 and TRBJ2-5; D possibly corresponds to TRBD1 (7 bases). The better agreement between TRBJ2-7 and the DNA end casts doubt on the J call. This CDR3 has 14 amino acids. CDR1 is SQVTM and CDR2 is ANQGSEA in the germline V gene. The CDR3 DNA sequence: TGCAGCGTCGTCGACAGGGAGGTAGCTTACGAGCAGTACTTC. Encoded protein: CSVVDREVAYEQYF.

The chain couples TRBV30 to TRBJ2-7, with TRBD1 matching over 11 bases. There are 17 residues in the CDR3. J lost 0 bases, V lost 2 bases, and 9 bases had no gene match. The germline CDR1 and CDR2 sequences are GTSNPN and SVGIG (reference sequence). In nucleotides, the CDR3 is TGTGCCTGGAGTCCGGGACAGGGGGTATCGGGCTCCTACGAGCAGTACTTC. This gives the protein CAWSPGQGVSGSYEQYF.

The V and J genes are TRBV6-4 and TRBJ2-4; TRBD1 agrees at 8 bases. The CDR3 runs to 14 residues. Trimming removed 3 bases from V and 13 bases from J; junction bases left unmatched: 11. CDR1 is MRHNA and CDR2 is SNTAGT in the germline V gene. The CDR3 protein is CASSEGTGGGVQYF. DNA of the CDR3: TGTGCCAGCAGTGAGGGGACAGGAGGGGGAGTACAGTACTTC.

The chain employs TRBV27 and TRBJ2-3; possibly TRBD1 for D (6 bases). Trimming pared 10 bases from V and 0 bases from J, leaving 11 bases between. CDR1 and CDR2 from the germline V gene are MNHEY and SMNVEV (reference sequence). This CDR3 region has 13 residues. The DNA of the CDR3 is TGTGCCACCACAGGGTTAAGCACAGATACGCAGTATTTT. Protein product: CATTGLSTDTQYF.

The chain employs TRBV4-1 and TRBJ2-7; 7 bases match TRBD1. The CDR3 spans 14 residues. CDR1 is MGHRA, CDR2 YSYEKL, per germline. Trimming removed 2 bases from V and 2 bases from J; junction bases left unmatched: 3. CDR3 amino acids: CASSQKTGTYEQYF. DNA for the CDR3: TGCGCCAGCAGCCAAAAGACAGGGACCTACGAGCAGTACTTC.

This clone was detected once. The genes are TRBV28 and TRBJ1-2; 9 bases match TRBD1. V shed 5 bases, J shed 4 bases, and the junction held 11 bases outside the gene matches. CDR3 length equals 16 residues. CDR1 is MDHEN, CDR2 SYDVKM, per germline. The CDR3: CASSLTGTGLIYGYTF. The CDR3 bases are TGTGCCAGCAGTCTGACCGGGACAGGGTTGATCTATGGCTACACCTTC.

The V call is TRBV27, the J call TRBJ2-7; D gene ambiguous. This CDR3 contains 12 residues. V shed 5 bases and J shed 6 bases, with 11 bases lying between them. CDR1 and CDR2 from the germline V gene are MNHEY and SMNVEV (reference sequence). The CDR3 protein is CASSHPRSEQYF. As DNA, the CDR3 is TGTGCCAGCAGTCACCCCCGGAGCGAGCAGTACTTC.

This clone was recorded a few times. The sample carries other DNA sequences with the same CDR3. CDR3 residues: CASSDSTGGGTDTQYF. The CDR3 DNA reads TGTGCCAGCAGTGACTCTACGGGAGGTGGCACAGATACGCAGTATTTT. The V call is TRBV6-4, the J call TRBJ2-3, with 7 bases that match TRBD2. The CDR3 consists of 16 residues. The germline CDR1 and CDR2 sequences are MRHNA and SNTAGT. The junction had 4 bases not matched to a gene; V was cut back by 0 bases and J by 1 base.

The chain employs TRBV19 and TRBJ2-5, with TRBD2 matching over 10 bases. Germline V gene lookup returns CDR1 LNHDA and CDR2 SQIVND (reference sequence). Trimming at V came to 3 bases and at J to 2 bases, leaving 6 bases not matched to a gene. The CDR3 runs to 16 residues. CDR3 coding DNA: TGTGCCAGTAGTATGGGTAGCGGGAGGACACAAGAGACCCAGTACTTC. Encoded protein: CASSMGSGRTQETQYF.

This chain joins TRBV5-1 and TRBJ2-1, with TRBD2 matching 11 bases. The V gene end was trimmed by 3 bases and the J gene end by 4 bases; junction bases not matched to a gene: 3. Germline V lookup: CDR1 SGHRS, CDR2 YFSETQ. This CDR3 is built from 15 residues. The CDR3: CASSSRTSGYNEQFF. In nucleotides, the CDR3 is TGCGCCAGCAGCTCCCGGACTAGCGGGTACAATGAGCAGTTCTTC.

V gene TRBV20-1 combines with J gene TRBJ1-2, with D possibly being TRBD1 (6 bases). Germline CDR1 DFQATT, CDR2 SNEGSKA (reference sequence). There are 11 residues in the CDR3. Trimming removed 6 bases from V and 4 bases from J, with 9 bases in between. The DNA of the CDR3 is TGCAGTGCCTCGGACAGCTATGGCTACACCTTC. It specifies CSASDSYGYTF.

This chain joins TRBV4-2 and TRBJ2-6; no definite D call. This CDR3 has 15 residues. V lost 3 bases to trimming and J lost 0 bases, with 6 bases between them. CDR1 LGHNA and CDR2 YNFKEQ come from the germline V gene. CDR3 sequence (DNA): TGTGCCAGCAGCCAGGGCTACTCTGGGGCCAACGTCCTGACTTTC. Translation gives CASSQGYSGANVLTF.

V gene TRBV2 combines with J gene TRBJ2-1, with TRBD1 matching 8 bases. V lost 1 base and J lost 9; bases outside the gene matches: 11. CDR1 SNHLY and CDR2 FYNNEI come from the germline V gene. The CDR3 sequence is 16 residues long. The CDR3 spells CASSEGQGAQSGEQFF. As DNA, the CDR3 is TGTGCCAGCAGTGAAGGGCAGGGGGCTCAGTCAGGTGAGCAGTTCTTC.

The J gene is TRBJ1-5, the V gene TRBV6-1, with 7 bases matching TRBD1. Germline V gene lookup returns CDR1 MNHNS and CDR2 SASEGT. The CDR3 runs 15 residues. V gave up 6 bases and J gave up 6 bases; unmatched junction bases: 11. CDR3 sequence (DNA): TGTGCCAGCAGCGCCGGGACAGTCGTATCTCAGCCCCAGCATTTT. It encodes CASSAGTVVSQPQHF.

The genes are TRBV6-5 and TRBJ1-2; a possible D gene is TRBD1 (6 bases). This CDR3 spans 14 amino acids. Germline assignment: CDR1 MNHEY and CDR2 SVGAGI. V was shortened by 6 bases and J by 8 bases, with 19 bases between the two germline ends. The CDR3 coding sequence is TGTGCCAGCAGGCAAGACACAGGGATCGGCGGCTACACCTTC. Residues: CASRQDTGIGGYTF.

This chain joins TRBV5-4 and TRBJ2-5; D unresolved. CDR1 is SGHNT and CDR2 is YYREEE in the germline V gene (reference sequence). The CDR3 has 12 residues. V shed 3 bases and J shed 5 bases, with 8 bases lying between them. CDR3 region: CASSSSRETQYF. CDR3 in DNA: TGTGCCAGCAGCTCTTCCCGGGAGACCCAGTACTTC.

The J gene is TRBJ2-7, the V gene TRBV5-1; the D gene is possibly TRBD2 (7 bases). Per the germline V gene, CDR1 is SGHRS and CDR2 is YFSETQ. Trimming removed 4 bases from V and 5 bases from J, with 16 bases in between. CDR3 length: 14 amino acids. Written as DNA, the CDR3 is TGCGCCAGCAGCCCTCAGGGGAGGGAAAACGAGCAGTACTTC. Translated: CASSPQGRENEQYF.

In this sample, this clone turned up a few times. CDR3 amino acids: CASSYLTGGNEKLFF. The CDR3 region has the DNA TGTGCCAGCAGCTATCTTACCGGGGGGAATGAAAAACTGTTTTTT. This chain uses TRBV7-9 with TRBJ1-4, with D possibly matching TRBD1 (5 bases). V was trimmed by 4 bases and J by 5 bases, leaving 14 bases between them. This CDR3 comprises 15 residues. Germline V lookup: CDR1 SEHNR, CDR2 FQNEAQ (reference sequence). Based on the CDR3 plus reference TRBV7-9 and TRBJ1-4, the full variable domain is DTGVSQNPRHKITKRGQNVTFRCDPISEHNRLYWYRQTLGQGPEFLTYFQNEAQLEKSRLLSDRFSAERPKGSFSTLEIQRTEQGDSAMYLCASSYLTGGNEKLFFGSGTQLSVL.

The chain couples TRBV15 to TRBJ2-6, with D possibly being TRBD2 (5 bases). The germline V gene encodes CDR1 LNHNV and CDR2 YYDKDF (reference sequence). The CDR3 totals 15 residues. The V and J ends lost 5 bases and 0 bases respectively, with 8 bases between them. The CDR3, as DNA: TGTGCCACCAGCCGGGAAGTCTCTGGGGCCAACGTCCTGACTTTC. The encoded protein is CATSREVSGANVLTF.

V and J are TRBV5-4 and TRBJ2-1; tentatively, D is TRBD2 (5 bases). The CDR3 extends over 15 amino acids. Trimming took 4 bases from V and 0 from J, leaving 11 bases between them. Germline V lookup: CDR1 SGHNT, CDR2 YYREEE (reference sequence). The CDR3 DNA is TGTGCCAGCAGCCGAGTAGGGAGCTCCTACAATGAGCAGTTCTTC. It encodes CASSRVGSSYNEQFF.

V gene TRBV7-9 combines with J gene TRBJ2-7; tentative D call: TRBD1 (5 bases). This CDR3 comprises 11 residues. The germline CDR1 and CDR2 sequences are SEHNR and FQNEAQ (reference sequence). V lost 5 bases and J lost 7, with 9 bases in between. The CDR3, as DNA: TGTGCCAGCAGCATACAGGAGGAGCAGTACTTC. This codes for CASSIQEEQYF.

This chain links TRBV5-1 with TRBJ1-1, with 12 bases matching TRBD1. The ends lost 4 bases at V and 8 bases at J; junction bases unmatched: 9. CDR1 is SGHRS and CDR2 is YFSETQ in the germline V gene. The length of the CDR3 is 15 residues. The CDR3 sequence is CASSNMGTGGYEAFF. CDR3 sequence (DNA): TGCGCCAGCAGCAACATGGGGACAGGGGGCTACGAAGCTTTCTTT.

This chain uses TRBV5-1 with TRBJ2-3; TRBD2 is a possible D gene (5 bases). Per germline, CDR1 SGHRS and CDR2 YFSETQ. The CDR3 is made up of 11 amino acids. V was clipped by 4 bases and J by 7 bases, with 7 bases between them. The CDR3 bases are TGCGCCAGCAGCGAGGGCTATACGCAGTATTTT. Protein product: CASSEGYTQYF.

The V and J genes are TRBV7-9 and TRBJ2-3; 8 positions match TRBD1. The CDR3 has 16 amino acids. Germline CDR1 SEHNR, CDR2 FQNEAQ (reference sequence). Losses at the gene ends were 2 bases for V and 3 bases for J; bases not matched to a gene: 7. The chain's CDR3 is CASSLQNRGATDTQYF. The CDR3 nucleotides read TGTGCCAGCAGCTTACAGAACAGGGGGGCTACAGATACGCAGTATTTT.

This clone came up a few times. V and J are TRBV6-1 and TRBJ2-2; D is possibly TRBD1 (6 bases). V lost 6 bases to trimming and J lost 6 bases, with 14 bases between them. Germline V gene sequence: CDR1 MNHNS, CDR2 SASEGT. CDR3 length: 14 amino acids. CDR3 sequence: CASRGFAGAGELFF. The CDR3 DNA reads as TGTGCCAGCAGGGGATTTGCAGGGGCCGGGGAGCTGTTTTTT.

The table lists this clone with a few counts. The V gene is TRBV4-1, the J gene TRBJ1-3; D is unresolved. Trimming cost V 0 bases and J 3 bases, with 12 bases left between them. CDR1 is MGHRA, CDR2 YSYEKL, per germline. The CDR3 loop spans 16 amino acids. CDR3 sequence reads: CASSQDYSVYGNTIYF. DNA of the CDR3: TGCGCCAGCAGCCAAGACTATTCCGTATATGGAAACACCATATATTTT.

This rearrangement joins TRBV5-5 to TRBJ2-3; tentatively, D is TRBD1 (5 bases). CDR3 length: 16 amino acids. Germline lookup yields CDR1 SGHKS and CDR2 YYEKEE (reference sequence). V gave up 8 bases and J gave up 2 bases, with 21 bases separating them. CDR3 sequence: CASQELPVTDTDTQYF. CDR3 DNA sequence: TGTGCCAGTCAAGAGTTGCCAGTGACAGACACAGATACGCAGTATTTT.

The rearrangement uses TRBV7-9 and TRBJ2-7, with D unresolved. The V end was cut by 3 bases, the J end by 7 bases, with 16 bases between. The CDR3 is made up of 14 amino acids. Germline assignment: CDR1 SEHNR and CDR2 FQNEAQ (reference sequence). The CDR3 bases are TGTGCCAGCAGCTTGAGCGCCTCCCTTTGGGAGCAGTACTTC. Translation: CASSLSASLWEQYF.

This clone was observed a few times. The J gene is TRBJ2-5, the V gene TRBV2, with TRBD2 matching 8 bases. V gave up 4 bases and J gave up 2 bases; unmatched junction bases: 6. Germline CDR1 SNHLY, CDR2 FYNNEI. This CDR3 region has 15 residues. CDR3 nucleotide sequence: TGTGCCAGCAGTGGGAGGACTAGCCCACAAGAGACCCAGTACTTC. This encodes CASSGRTSPQETQYF.